The rows below give T cell receptor beta chains drawn from one sample of a study of blood T cell repertoires in COVID-19. Sequencing used immunoSEQ multiplex PCR; TCRdb keeps in-frame clones, though not all of them. Counted here are 60,000 to 75,000 clones, roughly 80% occurring once; the ten biggest clones make up 8.5% to 10%. Sequencing was done on a sample of peripheral blood. These receptor sequences come from an elderly woman with acute or convalescent COVID-19. Each CDR3 is given with its conserved first and last residue. The order of the fields is V gene, clone size, J gene, CDR3 protein. The size field is filled for only some rows; it gives once, few, many or a size class.

V gene: TRBV3-1/TRBV3-2; clone size: many; J gene: TRBJ1-1; CDR3 protein: CASSPTGTEAFF
V gene: TRBV7-9; clone size: NA; J gene: TRBJ1-5; CDR3 protein: CASRQDSVGPQHF
V gene: TRBV5-1; clone size: NA; J gene: TRBJ1-3; CDR3 protein: CASSQTGSGNTIYF
V gene: TRBV3-1/TRBV3-2; clone size: NA; J gene: TRBJ2-7; CDR3 protein: CASSPNSVGGPYEQYF
V gene: TRBV27; clone size: NA; J gene: TRBJ1-4; CDR3 protein: CASSFPNREPNEKLFF
V gene: TRBV11-2; clone size: NA; J gene: TRBJ1-3; CDR3 protein: CASSLMALSGNTIYF
V gene: TRBV14; clone size: NA; J gene: TRBJ2-7; CDR3 protein: CASSVRTAGGAYEQYF
V gene: TRBV19; clone size: NA; J gene: TRBJ2-7; CDR3 protein: CASSTTGGRYEQYF
V gene: TRBV23-1; clone size: NA; J gene: TRBJ2-7; CDR3 protein: CASSQSTVMTYEQYF
V gene: TRBV19; clone size: once; J gene: TRBJ1-2; CDR3 protein: CASLQGDYGYTF
V gene: TRBV5-8; clone size: NA; J gene: TRBJ1-2; CDR3 protein: CASSRNRGQGYTF